What follows are 19 T cell receptor beta chains derived from one specimen sequenced in a study of blood T cell repertoires in COVID-19. TCRdb's copy holds only in-frame clones and misses some; the assay was immunoSEQ multiplex PCR. The sample lists under 300,000 clones; approximately 82% were seen once. The sequenced material came from peripheral blood. Source of these receptors: an elderly man with acute or convalescent COVID-19.

The chain uses TRBV28 and TRBJ1-5; 11 bases are shared with TRBD1. J was trimmed by 4 bases and V by 5 bases; bases with no gene match: 1. This CDR3 has 14 amino acids. Per the germline V gene, CDR1 is MDHEN and CDR2 is SYDVKM. DNA of the CDR3: TGTGCCAGCAGTCGGGACAGGGGGAATCAGCCCCAGCATTTT. Protein: CASSRDRGNQPQHF.

The chain recombines TRBV6-5 with TRBJ2-7; 7 bases line up with TRBD1. CDR1 and CDR2 from the germline V gene are MNHEY and SVGAGI. The CDR3 has 14 amino acids. V lost 6 bases and J lost 0; bases outside the gene matches: 5. In DNA form, the CDR3 reads TGTGCCAGCAGAGAGACAGGGAGCTCCTACGAGCAGTACTTC. This gives the protein CASRETGSSYEQYF.

In its sample, this clone was seen once. The chain uses TRBV28 and TRBJ1-1, with 9 bases matching TRBD1. CDR1 is MDHEN, CDR2 SYDVKM, per germline. This CDR3 contains 15 residues. The trim removed 5 bases at V and 6 bases at J, leaving 10 bases unmatched. The CDR3 region is CASSQGGQGSAEAFF. CDR3 coding DNA: TGTGCCAGCAGTCAGGGGGGACAGGGCTCGGCTGAAGCTTTCTTT.

To note about this clone: A much larger clone sits a single nucleotide away, making a read error possible. The sample has other DNA sequences that encode this CDR3 too. J is TRBJ1-6 and V is TRBV28, with 10 bases identical to TRBD1. The CDR3 runs to 13 residues. V was clipped by 7 bases and J by 7 bases; unmatched bases: 1. Germline V gene sequence: CDR1 MDHEN, CDR2 SYDVKM. CDR3 amino acids: CASKGQGNSPLHF. The CDR3 region has the DNA TGTGCCAGCAAGGGACAGGGGAATTCACCCCTCCACTTT.

The rearrangement joins TRBV5-1 to TRBJ2-1, with TRBD1 matching over 11 bases. Germline loops: CDR1 SGHRS, CDR2 YFSETQ. The CDR3 covers 15 residues. V was clipped by 4 bases and J by 8 bases; unmatched bases: 8. CDR3 coding DNA: TGCGCCAGCAGCCGGGGACAGGGGGAATACGATGAGCAGTTCTTC. Translation: CASSRGQGEYDEQFF. Full variable domain (missing parts from reference TRBV5-1 and TRBJ2-1): KAGVTQTPRYLIKTRGQQVTLSCSPISGHRSVSWYQQTPGQGLQFLFEYFSETQRNKGNFPGRFSGRQFSNSRSEMNVSTLELGDSALYLCASSRGQGEYDEQFFGPGTRLTVL.

This chain uses TRBV5-4 with TRBJ2-1; 9 positions agree with TRBD1. Losses at the gene ends were 9 bases for V and 2 bases for J; bases not matched to a gene: 9. The germline gives CDR1 SGHNT, CDR2 YYREEE (reference sequence). There are 15 residues in the CDR3. CDR3 sequence (DNA): TGTGCCACTCATGGGACAGGGTTTCCCTACAATGAGCAGTTCTTC. This translates into CATHGTGFPYNEQFF.

J is TRBJ2-1 and V is TRBV5-5; the D gene is possibly TRBD1 (6 bases). Trimming cost V 3 bases and J 3 bases, with 13 bases left between them. The CDR3 is 15 residues long. Germline-derived CDR1 and CDR2 are SGHKS and YYEKEE (reference sequence). The CDR3 protein is CASSWGQVLYNEQFF. The DNA of the CDR3 is TGTGCCAGCAGCTGGGGGCAGGTGCTCTACAATGAGCAGTTCTTC.

The chain combines TRBV15 with TRBJ2-5, with D perhaps TRBD1 (6 bases). CDR3 size: 14 residues. Trimming left V 6 bases short and J 1 base short, with 12 bases between. CDR1 and CDR2 (germline): LNHNV, YYDKDF (reference sequence). DNA for the CDR3: TGTGCCACCAGTACCCCGACAGGCCAAGAGACCCAGTACTTC. It codes for CATSTPTGQETQYF.

The chain has TRBV27 and TRBJ2-2; a possible D gene is TRBD1 (5 bases). Trimming removed 3 bases at V and 5 bases at J, with 7 bases between. This CDR3 region has 13 residues. Germline loops: CDR1 MNHEY, CDR2 SMNVEV (reference sequence). The CDR3 DNA reads as TGTGCCAGCAGTTTCAGGGTAACCGGGGAGCTGTTTTTT. Its protein product is CASSFRVTGELFF.

This rearrangement joins TRBV7-3 to TRBJ2-7, with 9 bases aligning to TRBD1. In germline, CDR1 is SGHTA, CDR2 FQGTGA. The CDR3 has 16 amino acids. V was clipped by 2 bases and J by 6 bases; unmatched bases: 11. DNA for the CDR3: TGTGCCAGCAGCTTAGCGACGGGACAGGGACCCCTCGAGCAGTACTTC. Residues: CASSLATGQGPLEQYF. The whole variable domain, filled in from reference TRBV7-3 and TRBJ2-7, reads GAGVSQTPSNKVTEKGKYVELRCDPISGHTALYWYRQSLGQGPEFLIYFQGTGAADDSGLPNDRFFAVRPEGSVSTLKIQRTERGDSAVYLCASSLATGQGPLEQYFGPGTRLTVT.

There are a few counts of this clone. The genes are TRBV19 and TRBJ1-5, with TRBD1 matching 9 bases. The CDR3 runs to 15 residues. CDR1 is LNHDA, CDR2 SQIVND, per germline (reference sequence). J lost 6 bases, V lost 5 bases, and 8 bases had no gene match. The CDR3 spells CASSPGGQGVQPQHF. The DNA of the CDR3 is TGTGCCAGTAGTCCCGGGGGACAGGGTGTTCAGCCCCAGCATTTT.

The chain is built from TRBV11-2 and TRBJ1-1; tentative D call: TRBD1 (6 bases). V lost 3 bases and J 4 bases, leaving 9 bases between the germline ends. Germline V gene lookup returns CDR1 SGHAT and CDR2 FQNNGV. CDR3 length: 13 residues. Here the CDR3 reads CASSFLQGTEAFF. The CDR3 DNA reads as TGTGCCAGCAGCTTCTTACAGGGCACTGAAGCTTTCTTT.

V is TRBV7-9 and J is TRBJ2-1, with D possibly TRBD1 on 5 matching bases. V was shortened by 4 bases and J by 6 bases, with 13 bases between the two germline ends. Looked up from germline, CDR1 is SEHNR and CDR2 is FQNEAQ (reference sequence). The CDR3 extends over 14 amino acids. This chain's CDR3 is CASSSGPTGNEQFF. CDR3 sequence (DNA): TGTGCCAGCAGCTCAGGGCCGACGGGCAATGAGCAGTTCTTC.

This clone has just one count. J is TRBJ2-7 and V is TRBV4-1; D is perhaps TRBD1 (6 bases). Germline V gene lookup returns CDR1 MGHRA and CDR2 YSYEKL. The V end was cut by 4 bases, the J end by 0 bases, with 13 bases between. This CDR3 has 15 amino acids. The DNA for the CDR3 is TGCGCCAGCAGCCCTTTCTGGACAGTCTCCTACGAGCAGTACTTC. This sequence encodes CASSPFWTVSYEQYF.

This clone was recorded a few times. V and J are TRBV28 and TRBJ1-4, with TRBD1 as a possible D gene (5 bases). V lost 5 bases and J 8 bases, leaving 15 bases between the germline ends. Germline-derived CDR1 and CDR2 are MDHEN and SYDVKM. CDR3 length: 14 amino acids. DNA of the CDR3: TGTGCCAGCAGTGAAGGGGTGACGTACGAAAAACTGTTTTTT. Its protein is CASSEGVTYEKLFF. Together with reference TRBV28 and TRBJ1-4, the CDR3 gives the full variable domain: DVKVTQSSRYLVKRTGEKVFLECVQDMDHENMFWYRQDPGLGLRLIYFSYDVKMKEKGDIPEGYSVSREKKERFSLILESASTNQTSMYLCASSEGVTYEKLFFGSGTQLSVL.

A note on this clone: This sample includes further DNA sequences coding for the same CDR3. The rearrangement links TRBV5-1 to TRBJ2-5; maybe TRBD2 (5 bases). Trimming left V 1 base short and J 2 bases short, with 6 bases between. Germline assignment: CDR1 SGHRS and CDR2 YFSETQ. This CDR3 spans 13 amino acids. The CDR3 protein is CASSLRGQETQYF. The CDR3 coding sequence is TGCGCCAGCAGCTTGCGGGGACAAGAGACCCAGTACTTC. The full variable domain, its missing parts supplied by reference TRBV5-1 and TRBJ2-5, is KAGVTQTPRYLIKTRGQQVTLSCSPISGHRSVSWYQQTPGQGLQFLFEYFSETQRNKGNFPGRFSGRQFSNSRSEMNVSTLELGDSALYLCASSLRGQETQYFGPGTRLLVL.

The rearrangement joins TRBV9 to TRBJ2-5, with D tentatively TRBD2 (5 bases). The CDR3 is made up of 16 amino acids. Germline CDR1 reads SGDLS; CDR2 reads YYNGEE. Trimming took 2 bases from V and 5 from J, leaving 19 bases between them. DNA of the CDR3: TGTGCCAGCAGCGTCGGAGACCGGGGTTTGAGGGAGACCCAGTACTTC. Its translation: CASSVGDRGLRETQYF.

The V call is TRBV19, the J call TRBJ1-2; 8 bases align to TRBD1. This CDR3 has 15 amino acids. CDR1 and CDR2 from the germline V gene are LNHDA and SQIVND (reference sequence). After removal of 9 bases from V and 8 bases from J, the junction contained 17 bases not matched to a gene. The CDR3 sequence is CASQQGGALGSGYTF. The CDR3, as DNA: TGTGCCAGCCAACAGGGGGGGGCACTGGGGAGCGGCTACACCTTC.

This chain joins TRBV5-1 and TRBJ2-5, with 9 bases that match TRBD1. Germline lookup yields CDR1 SGHRS and CDR2 YFSETQ. J was trimmed by 0 bases and V by 0 bases; bases with no gene match: 6. This CDR3 region has 17 residues. The CDR3 DNA sequence: TGCGCCAGCAGCTTGGTGGCGACAGGGGGTTACCAAGAGACCCAGTACTTC. Translating it yields CASSLVATGGYQETQYF.